One sample yielded the 20 T cell receptor beta chains listed below, sequenced in a study of glioma-infiltrating T cells. Using RNA template, CDR3s of TCR alpha and beta were amplified with iRepertoire arm-PCR. TCRdb re-called the multiplex PCR reads through MiXCR, storing one row per CDR3 protein. The data hold 84,000 or so distinct CDR3 sequences, with about 25% observed a single time. The sequencing sample was made of glioma tissue, nonneoplastic brain tissue, or PBMCs (not recorded which). Every receptor here comes from a human donor with low-grade glioma or glioblastoma, undergoing nonglioma brain surgery, or in good health (not recorded which).

This clonotype was seen many times. This sequence joins TRBV19 and TRBJ2-4, with 9 bases aligning to TRBD1. The CDR3 is made up of 14 amino acids. The germline V gene encodes CDR1 LNHDA and CDR2 SQIVND (reference sequence). Germline trimming cut 1 base from V and 6 bases from J; bases unmatched to any gene: 1. For the CDR3, the DNA is TGTGCCAGTAGTATAGGGGGACAGGGAAACATTCAGTACTTC. Amino acids: CASSIGGQGNIQYF.

Of note for this clonotype: With a much larger clone just one base away, this may be a read error. The chain combines TRBV5-1 with TRBJ2-1; TRBD2 matches 8 bases. Germline V gene data show CDR1 as SGHRS and CDR2 as YFSETQ. V shed 3 bases and J 10 bases; nucleotides not matched to a gene: 9. The CDR3 is 14 amino acids. The CDR3 bases are TGCGCCAGCAGCTCTCCGGAGCGGGGGTACGAGCAGTTCTTC. Translated: CASSSPERGYEQFF.

The chain has TRBV11-2 and TRBJ1-1; tentative D call: TRBD1 (6 bases). The V gene's germline CDR1 is SGHAT and CDR2 FQNNGV. Trimming stripped 0 bases from V and 4 bases from J, with 24 bases between. The CDR3 is 19 amino acids. The CDR3 coding sequence is TGTGCCAGCAGCTTAGACTTTTTCAGGGCAGGGGATTATCGCACTGAAGCTTTCTTT. As protein: CASSLDFFRAGDYRTEAFF.

There are many counts of this clonotype. The V call is TRBV6-1, the J call TRBJ2-1; 10 nucleotides align to TRBD2. The V and J ends lost 5 bases and 7 bases, in that order; junction bases with no gene match: 8. CDR1 MNHNS and CDR2 SASEGT come from the germline V gene. The CDR3 spans 15 residues. The CDR3 DNA reads as TGTGCCAGCAGTCCCGGGACTAGCGTATTAAATGAGCAGTTCTTC. Protein sequence: CASSPGTSVLNEQFF.

For this clonotype: A read error may produce the germline difference seen at one junction end. The chain has TRBV20-1 and TRBJ1-2; no clear D. Germline V gene lookup returns CDR1 DFQATT and CDR2 SNEGSKA (reference sequence). This CDR3 has 12 residues. As DNA, the CDR3 is TGCAGTGGCCAGACGGGTGGCGATGGTTACACCTTC. This codes for CSGQTGGDGYTF.

This clonotype was counted ten times or more. The gene calls are TRBV6-1 and TRBJ2-1, with TRBD2 identical over 8 bases. The CDR3 is made up of 14 amino acids. V lost 5 bases to trimming and J lost 4 bases; unmatched junction nucleotides: 4. From germline, CDR1 is MNHNS and CDR2 SASEGT. This chain's CDR3 is CASSRTSGYNEQFF. CDR3 bases: TGTGCCAGCAGTAGAACTAGCGGTTACAATGAGCAGTTCTTC.

Turning to this clonotype: This may be a read error: a much more frequent sequence differs by one nucleotide. The genes are TRBV24-1 and TRBJ2-3; the D gene is possibly TRBD1 (5 bases). Trimming pared 10 bases from V and 2 bases from J, leaving 18 bases between. This CDR3 spans 15 amino acids. The germline gives CDR1 KGHDR, CDR2 SFDVKD. In DNA form, the CDR3 reads TGTGCCACATCTGTGGGGCGTTTTAACACAGATACGCAGTATTTT. This sequence encodes CATSVGRFNTDTQYF.

This clonotype was seen ten or more times. The CDR3 loop is CASSPSTRSETQYF. The CDR3 DNA follows: TGTGCCAGCAGTCCATCGACACGTTCCGAGACCCAGTACTTC. The chain uses TRBV27 and TRBJ2-5; unclear D gene. This CDR3 has 14 amino acids. The V gene lost 5 bases and the J gene lost 5 bases, with 15 bases spanning the gap. Germline CDR1 reads MNHEY; CDR2 reads SMNVEV (reference sequence).

This clonotype was detected only a few times. The genes are TRBV7-9 and TRBJ1-5; D unclear. With 2 bases removed from V and 6 bases from J, the gap between germline ends came to 11 bases. The germline gives CDR1 SEHNR, CDR2 FQNEAQ (reference sequence). CDR3 size: 14 residues. For the CDR3, the DNA is TGTGCCAGCAGCTTACCCGGGTACGGTCAGCCCCAGCATTTT. Its translation: CASSLPGYGQPQHF.

The chain is built from TRBV19 and TRBJ1-6; no clear D. V was shortened by 6 bases and J by 7 bases, with 7 bases between the two germline ends. Germline CDR1 reads LNHDA; CDR2 reads SQIVND (reference sequence). CDR3 size: 12 residues. CDR3 sequence reads: CASSPQNSPLHF. CDR3 DNA: TGTGCCAGTAGCCCACAGAATTCACCCCTCCACTTT.

Concerning this clonotype: Since a much larger clone is just one base distant, this may be a read error. This chain joins TRBV9 and TRBJ2-7, with D perhaps TRBD1 (6 bases). Germline V gene sequence: CDR1 SGDLS, CDR2 YYNGEE. This CDR3 has 14 amino acids. Written as DNA, the CDR3 is TGTGCCGGCAGCGTCGAGACAGGCTCCTACGAGCAGTACTTC. This gives the protein CAGSVETGSYEQYF. The whole variable domain, filled in from reference TRBV9 and TRBJ2-7, reads DSGVTQTPKHLITATGQRVTLRCSPRSGDLSVYWYQQSLDQGLQFLIQYYNGEERAKGNILERFSAQQFPDLHSELNLSSLELGDSALYFCAGSVETGSYEQYFGPGTRLTVT.

A single count supports this clonotype. The rearrangement uses TRBV20-1 and TRBJ1-2, with a tentative D call TRBD1 (5 bases). Germline V gene sequence: CDR1 DFQATT, CDR2 SNEGSKA (reference sequence). The CDR3 spans 13 residues. Trimming removed 4 bases from V and 6 bases from J, with 15 bases in between. CDR3 protein: CSAIHQGDNGYTF. The CDR3 nucleotides read TGCAGTGCTATTCACCAGGGAGATAATGGCTACACCTTC.

The sample holds many counts of this clonotype. The junction departs from germline at one end; a sequencing error may be responsible. The chain recombines TRBV10-3 with TRBJ2-7, with 7 bases matching TRBD2. The CDR3 is made up of 14 amino acids. Germline CDR1 ENHRY, CDR2 SYGVKD. CDR3 residues: CAISARSNRDYLNF. CDR3 nucleotides: TGTGCCATCAGTGCCCGATCTAACCGGGACTACCTAAACTTC.

This clonotype was counted ten times or more. The CDR3, as DNA: TGTGCCACCAGTGATAGACAGGGGGATGGCTACACCTTC. Amino acid sequence: CATSDRQGDGYTF. V gene TRBV24-1 combines with J gene TRBJ1-2, with 9 bases that match TRBD1. V lost 3 bases to trimming and J lost 6 bases; unmatched junction nucleotides: 1. CDR1 is KGHDR, CDR2 SFDVKD, per germline. This CDR3 has 13 residues.

This clonotype was picked up many times. J is TRBJ1-1 and V is TRBV20-1; possible D gene TRBD1, 6 bases. Germline CDR1 is DFQATT and CDR2 is SNEGSKA (reference sequence). The CDR3 is 14 amino acids. V lost 2 bases and J 1 base, leaving 11 bases between the germline ends. The CDR3 spells CSARRGARNTEAFF. The CDR3 DNA is TGCAGTGCTAGACGGGGGGCTAGGAACACTGAAGCTTTCTTT.

In the case of this clonotype: This could be a read error, since a much larger clone is one nucleotide away. The rearrangement joins TRBV19 to TRBJ1-2; 9 nucleotides line up with TRBD1. The germline CDR1 and CDR2 sequences are LNHDA and SQIVND (reference sequence). CDR3 length: 15 amino acids. The CDR3 DNA is TGTGCCAGTAGTATGTCGACAGGGGGGAACTATGGCTACGCCTTC. It is translated as CASSMSTGGNYGYAF.

This chain uses TRBV10-1 with TRBJ2-7, with D possibly TRBD2 on 5 matching bases. The CDR3 is 15 residues long. V was clipped by 0 bases and J by 0 bases, with 9 bases between them. Germline V CDR1 and CDR2: WNHNN, SYGVQD (reference sequence). The CDR3 here is CASSESITSSYEQYF. CDR3 nucleotides: TGCGCCAGCAGTGAGTCTATTACTAGCTCCTACGAGCAGTACTTC.

This chain uses TRBV2 with TRBJ2-5; 7 bases match TRBD2. The CDR3 is made up of 16 amino acids. Germline values: CDR1 SNHLY, CDR2 FYNNEI. V trimming: 1 base; J trimming: 4 bases; junction bases outside the gene matches: 9. The CDR3 bases are TGTGCCAGCAGTGAAGGAGGGACCGGGAGGTCAGAGACCCAGTACTTC. The encoded protein is CASSEGGTGRSETQYF.

The table lists this clonotype with many counts. J is TRBJ1-1 and V is TRBV18; D is undetermined. Trimming pared 3 bases from V and 3 bases from J, leaving 8 bases between. Germline lookup yields CDR1 KGHSH and CDR2 LQKENI. This CDR3 is built from 13 residues. CDR3 loop: CASSPLKDTEAFF. The CDR3 region has the DNA TGTGCCAGCTCACCCCTGAAGGACACTGAAGCTTTCTTT. The full variable domain, completed using reference TRBV18 and TRBJ1-1, is NAGVMQNPRHLVRRRGQEARLRCSPMKGHSHVYWYRQLPEEGLKFMVYLQKENIIDESGMPKERFSAEFPKEGPSILRIQQVVRGDSAAYFCASSPLKDTEAFFGQGTRLTVV.

In this sample, this clonotype turned up a few times. The CDR3, as DNA: TGCGCCAGCAGCCAACAACCGGGACAGGTTTACAACACTGAAGCTTTCTTT. This sequence encodes CASSQQPGQVYNTEAFF. V is TRBV5-1 and J is TRBJ1-1; the match to TRBD1 covers 8 bases. Germline V gives CDR1 SGHRS, CDR2 YFSETQ. With 4 bases clipped from V and 2 bases from J, the junction kept 13 bases outside the gene matches. There are 17 residues in the CDR3.